The next 11 T cell receptor beta chains were all read from a single sample in a study of molecular identifiers for immune sequencing clone quantification. TCRdb recomputed calls from the PCR reads with MiXCR, one row per CDR3 protein. The repertoire holds 88,000 or so distinct CDR3 sequences, with around 20% as singletons. The sequenced sample consisted of naive CD8+ T cells from blood, with Jurkat cell RNA spiked in. Specified subset: FACS-sorted CD8+CD4-CCR7+CD45RA+ naive T cells. The source of these receptors is a human donor in good health. Some libraries in this study had Jurkat cell RNA spiked in.

This clonotype was counted only a few times. The chain is built from TRBV19 and TRBJ2-7; no clear D gene. V was cut by 3 bases and J by 2 bases, with 8 bases left in between. CDR1 is LNHDA, CDR2 SQIVND, per germline (reference sequence). This CDR3 contains 13 residues. The CDR3 region has the DNA TGTGCCAGTAGTATGGGCCTAACCTACGAGCAGTACTTC. It translates to CASSMGLTYEQYF.

This clonotype has a count of ten or more. Here the CDR3 reads CSASGVEGISPQHF. For the CDR3, the DNA is TGCAGTGCTAGTGGGGTAGAAGGGATCAGCCCCCAGCATTTT. The chain combines TRBV20-1 with TRBJ1-5; D unresolved. In germline, CDR1 is DFQATT, CDR2 SNEGSKA (reference sequence). Deletions cut 3 bases from V and 10 bases from J, with 19 bases between. The length of the CDR3 is 14 residues.

This clonotype has just a few counts. V gene TRBV27 combines with J gene TRBJ2-7; no clear D. Germline V lookup: CDR1 MNHEY, CDR2 SMNVEV (reference sequence). V was cut by 4 bases and J by 3 bases, with 10 bases left in between. This CDR3 region has 13 residues. DNA of the CDR3: TGTGCCAGCAGTTCTCTTAACTACTACGAGCAGTACTTC. Translating it yields CASSSLNYYEQYF.

In the case of this clonotype: This clone may be a read error of a much larger clone one base away. The chain combines TRBV27 with TRBJ2-7; tentative D call: TRBD1 (5 bases). Germline CDR1 and CDR2: MNHEY and SMNVEV (reference sequence). The CDR3 runs to 15 residues. The ends were cut back, 2 bases at V and 5 bases at J, with 16 bases in the middle. CDR3 loop: CASSLTRTPTHEQYF. CDR3 DNA: TGTGCCAGCAGTTTAACCCGGACACCGACCCACGAGCAGTACTTC.

This clonotype has a handful of counts. The chain uses TRBV3-1 and TRBJ2-5, with 7 positions matching TRBD2. CDR1 is LGHDT, CDR2 YNNKEL, per germline (reference sequence). V shed 5 bases, J shed 0 bases, and the junction held 6 bases outside the gene matches. CDR3 length: 15 residues. The CDR3 sequence is CASSLGLADQETQYF. The CDR3 nucleotides read TGTGCCAGCAGCTTAGGTCTAGCGGACCAAGAGACCCAGTACTTC.

There are many counts of this clonotype. V is TRBV11-2 and J is TRBJ2-5; 8 bases match TRBD2. The J segment lost 5 bases and the V segment lost 0 bases, leaving 5 bases of the junction unmatched. Germline V gene data show CDR1 as SGHAT and CDR2 as FQNNGV. The CDR3 sequence is 15 residues long. The CDR3 protein is CASSLDSGGGETQYF. In DNA form, the CDR3 reads TGTGCCAGCAGCTTAGACTCGGGAGGGGGGGAGACCCAGTACTTC.

The chain employs TRBV29-1 and TRBJ1-1; no firm D call. V was trimmed by 7 bases and J by 3 bases, leaving 12 bases between them. This CDR3 spans 12 amino acids. Germline V gives CDR1 SQVTM, CDR2 ANQGSEA. Written as DNA, the CDR3 is TGCAGCGCCTTAGGTAGTGACACTGAAGCTTTCTTT. Translating gives CSALGSDTEAFF.

In its sample, this clonotype was seen a few times. V and J are TRBV6-2 or TRBV6-3 and TRBJ2-3; 9 bases are a match to TRBD2. V trimming: 7 bases; J trimming: 2 bases; junction bases outside the gene matches: 4. Germline V gene lookup returns CDR1 MNHEY and CDR2 SVGEGT. The CDR3 is 14 amino acids. This CDR3 is CASTLAGNTDTQYF. CDR3 nucleotide sequence: TGTGCCAGCACCCTAGCGGGAAACACAGATACGCAGTATTTT.

This chain links TRBV5-1 with TRBJ2-1; D is undetermined. V shed 3 bases and J shed 4 bases, with 14 bases lying between them. The CDR3 sequence is 15 residues long. CDR1 is SGHRS and CDR2 is YFSETQ in the germline V gene. CDR3: CASSWAGVGYNEQFF. CDR3 bases: TGCGCCAGCAGCTGGGCAGGTGTGGGATACAATGAGCAGTTCTTC.

This clonotype was observed a single time. The V and J genes are TRBV4-3 and TRBJ2-7; D remains ambiguous. Trimming removed 3 bases from V and 5 bases from J, with 26 bases in between. This CDR3 contains 18 residues. Germline CDR1 LGHNA, CDR2 YSLEER. For the CDR3, the DNA is TGCGCCAGCAGCCATGATCTCCAAGCGCCCGGCCTCATCAACGAGCAGTACTTC. Protein: CASSHDLQAPGLINEQYF.

This clonotype has a count of ten or more. This rearrangement joins TRBV27 to TRBJ2-5; D call uncertain. Trimming took 5 bases from V and 2 from J, leaving 12 bases between them. Germline values: CDR1 MNHEY, CDR2 SMNVEV (reference sequence). The CDR3 totals 14 residues. In DNA, the CDR3 is TGTGCCAGCAGTACGGGTCCTGGGCAAGAGACCCAGTACTTC. As protein: CASSTGPGQETQYF.